A single sample gave rise to the 28 T cell receptor beta chains below, sequenced in a study of shared clonotypes between healthy human individuals. Sequenced by immunoSEQ multiplex PCR; TCRdb stores in-frame clones only, minus some. Among roughly 1.4 million clones listed, around 98.5% were seen once. The source material was naive CD4+ T cells sorted from blood. Subset indicated: CD45RA+ positively selected. All receptors come from a man under 40 in good health.

V gene TRBV9 combines with J gene TRBJ2-7; the D is unclear. The V end was cut by 0 bases, the J end by 3 bases, with 10 bases between. Germline V CDR1 and CDR2: SGDLS, YYNGEE. The CDR3 is 14 residues long. Written as DNA, the CDR3 is TGTGCCAGCAGCGTAGGCGAGAGAGGCTACGAGCAGTACTTC. This codes for CASSVGERGYEQYF.

The chain combines TRBV6-6 with TRBJ2-5, with 8 bases identical to TRBD1. The CDR3 contains 15 residues. CDR1 and CDR2 (germline): MNHNY, SVGAGI (reference sequence). With V trimmed by 6 bases and J by 4 bases, 10 bases remained unmatched. The CDR3 protein is CASRDVRTGTETQYF. CDR3 nucleotide sequence: TGTGCCAGCAGGGATGTGAGGACAGGGACAGAGACCCAGTACTTC.

The genes are TRBV13 and TRBJ2-2; a weak D match, TRBD2 (5 bases). The CDR3 loop spans 16 amino acids. Between the trimmed V and J ends, which lost 3 bases and 2 bases, there was a span of 13 bases. Germline CDR1 PRHDT, CDR2 FYEKMQ (reference sequence). The CDR3 spells CASSLGSGRNTGELFF. CDR3 DNA: TGTGCCAGCAGCTTGGGATCGGGGAGAAACACCGGGGAGCTGTTTTTT.

The chain has TRBV28 and TRBJ1-5; D possibly corresponds to TRBD1 (6 bases). Looked up from germline, CDR1 is MDHEN and CDR2 is SYDVKM. The length of the CDR3 is 13 residues. Trimming left V 10 bases short and J 9 bases short, with 19 bases between. The CDR3 is CATTLPGGRPQHF. The CDR3 DNA reads TGTGCCACCACCCTACCGGGGGGGCGGCCCCAGCATTTT.

Concerning this clone: This sample also contains other DNA sequences that code for the same CDR3. The V gene is TRBV27, the J gene TRBJ1-2; no clear D. The length of the CDR3 is 14 residues. Germline-derived CDR1 and CDR2 are MNHEY and SMNVEV (reference sequence). V shed 6 bases and J shed 2 bases, with 13 bases lying between them. CDR3 amino acids: CASSFSPGNYGYTF. CDR3 bases: TGTGCCAGCAGCTTCAGTCCGGGAAACTATGGCTACACCTTC.

This chain joins TRBV29-1 and TRBJ1-2; D may be TRBD1 (6 bases). V was cut by 1 base and J by 7 bases, with 22 bases left in between. The CDR3 spans 16 residues. The germline CDR1 and CDR2 sequences are SQVTM and ANQGSEA. The CDR3 region is CSVEVRPDSRVGGYTF. Written as DNA, the CDR3 is TGCAGCGTTGAAGTTCGTCCGGACAGCCGGGTTGGTGGCTACACCTTC.

This rearrangement joins TRBV9 to TRBJ2-7, with 11 bases aligning to TRBD1. Germline trimming cut 4 bases from V and 6 bases from J; bases unmatched to any gene: 6. The CDR3 has 14 residues. Germline-derived CDR1 and CDR2 are SGDLS and YYNGEE. The CDR3 nucleotides read TGTGCCAGCAGCCCAGGACAGGGGGCTTTCGAGCAGTACTTC. Protein: CASSPGQGAFEQYF.

This rearrangement joins TRBV20-1 to TRBJ2-4; D may be TRBD1 (5 bases). The germline V and J ends were trimmed by 3 bases and 9 bases, with 9 bases remaining between them. Germline values: CDR1 DFQATT, CDR2 SNEGSKA (reference sequence). CDR3 length: 11 residues. As DNA, the CDR3 is TGCAGTGCTAGCAGGGTCGGCATTCAGTACTTC. It yields the protein CSASRVGIQYF.

CDR3 loop: CASSPTRGGLAGNEQFF. The CDR3 DNA reads as TGTGCCAGCAGTCCGACCCGGGGGGGACTAGCGGGAAATGAGCAGTTCTTC. The chain joins TRBV28 to TRBJ2-1, with 13 bases lining up with TRBD2. The CDR3 spans 17 residues. Germline V gene lookup returns CDR1 MDHEN and CDR2 SYDVKM. The V gene end was trimmed by 5 bases and the J gene end by 7 bases; junction bases not matched to a gene: 11.

The CDR3 spells CASSVDFAYNEQFF. CDR3 bases: TGTGCCAGCAGCGTAGACTTTGCCTACAATGAGCAGTTCTTC. The chain carries TRBV9 and TRBJ2-1; D not certain. Germline V gene sequence: CDR1 SGDLS, CDR2 YYNGEE. Trimming left V 0 bases short and J 2 bases short, with 6 bases between. The CDR3 has 14 amino acids.

This clone was recorded only once. V and J are TRBV5-6 and TRBJ1-1, with D possibly matching TRBD1 (6 bases). Germline-derived CDR1 and CDR2 are SGHDT and YYEEEE. The CDR3 totals 17 residues. V was shortened by 1 base and J by 1 base, with 17 bases between the two germline ends. The CDR3 DNA is TGTGCCAGCAGCTTGTATCGTTCCAGGACAGCGAACACTGAAGCTTTCTTT. Amino acid sequence: CASSLYRSRTANTEAFF.

This clone has a single count. The chain recombines TRBV5-5 with TRBJ2-7, with D hard to call. Trimming shortened V by 4 bases and J by 2 bases, and 13 bases separated the two germline ends. The CDR3 has 14 residues. Germline-derived CDR1 and CDR2 are SGHKS and YYEKEE (reference sequence). This chain's CDR3 is CASSRRPEPYEQYF. DNA of the CDR3: TGTGCCAGCAGCCGGCGGCCGGAACCCTACGAGCAGTACTTC.

This chain joins TRBV4-3 and TRBJ1-1; possibly TRBD1 for D (5 bases). The CDR3 covers 14 residues. The V end was cut by 4 bases, the J end by 2 bases, with 11 bases between. CDR1 and CDR2 (germline): LGHNA, YSLEER. The CDR3 DNA sequence: TGCGCCAGCAGCCCCCTCGACAGAAACACTGAAGCTTTCTTT. Translated: CASSPLDRNTEAFF.

This clone has only one observation. J is TRBJ2-5 and V is TRBV19; 9 nucleotides line up with TRBD2. With 3 bases clipped from V and 5 bases from J, the junction kept 13 bases outside the gene matches. Germline V gene lookup returns CDR1 LNHDA and CDR2 SQIVND (reference sequence). The CDR3 is made up of 17 amino acids. The CDR3 sequence: CASSISRGRAFEETQYF. Written as DNA, the CDR3 is TGTGCCAGTAGTATTTCCCGCGGGAGGGCCTTCGAGGAGACCCAGTACTTC.

The rearrangement uses TRBV7-2 and TRBJ2-5, with 9 nucleotides matching TRBD2. Germline loops: CDR1 SGHTA, CDR2 FQGNSA. CDR3 length equals 14 residues. V lost 3 bases to trimming and J lost 5 bases; unmatched junction nucleotides: 4. As DNA, the CDR3 is TGTGCCAGCAGCTTTAGCGGGAGCGTGGAGACCCAGTACTTC. Translation gives CASSFSGSVETQYF.

The J gene is TRBJ1-2, the V gene TRBV5-5; D is unresolved. V lost 0 bases, J lost 4 bases, and 10 bases lay in between. The CDR3 is made up of 14 amino acids. CDR1 SGHKS and CDR2 YYEKEE come from the germline V gene (reference sequence). This chain's CDR3 is CASSLGQPTYGYTF. The CDR3 bases are TGTGCCAGCAGCTTGGGGCAGCCCACCTATGGCTACACCTTC.

This chain uses TRBV5-1 with TRBJ1-2, with 7 bases matching TRBD1. V shed 4 bases and J 2 bases; nucleotides not matched to a gene: 11. The CDR3 is 16 residues long. The V gene's germline CDR1 is SGHRS and CDR2 YFSETQ. In DNA, the CDR3 is TGCGCCAGCAGCCCCGGACAGGCTCAGCTAAACTATGGCTACACCTTC. Its protein product is CASSPGQAQLNYGYTF.

The chain employs TRBV15 and TRBJ1-2; D is possibly TRBD1 (5 bases). From germline, CDR1 is LNHNV and CDR2 YYDKDF (reference sequence). The CDR3 is made up of 15 amino acids. V shed 3 bases and J shed 4 bases, with 15 bases lying between them. The CDR3 is CATSRGSGRGYGYTF. In DNA, the CDR3 is TGTGCCACCAGCAGGGGGTCCGGGAGGGGCTATGGCTACACCTTC.

CDR3 in amino acids: CASSLEGGSLYEQYF. Here the CDR3 DNA reads TGTGCCAGCAGCTTAGAAGGCGGGAGCCTCTACGAGCAGTACTTC. The chain has TRBV7-2 and TRBJ2-7, with TRBD2 identical over 7 bases. Germline V gives CDR1 SGHTA, CDR2 FQGNSA. This CDR3 comprises 15 residues. V shed 1 base, J shed 3 bases, and the junction held 6 bases outside the gene matches. The full variable domain, rest sourced from reference TRBV7-2 and TRBJ2-7, is GAGVSQSPSNKVTEKGKDVELRCDPISGHTALYWYRQSLGQGLEFLIYFQGNSAPDKSGLPSDRFSAERTGGSVSTLTIQRTQQEDSAVYLCASSLEGGSLYEQYFGPGTRLTVT.

The J gene is TRBJ1-1, the V gene TRBV28, with D perhaps matching TRBD1 (5 bases). V was shortened by 6 bases and J by 7 bases, with 27 bases between the two germline ends. Germline CDR1 and CDR2: MDHEN and SYDVKM. This CDR3 spans 17 amino acids. DNA of the CDR3: TGTGCCAGCAGCCCTTGGGGGGATTTTGGGCAGGGCAATGAAGCTTTCTTT. Protein: CASSPWGDFGQGNEAFF.

V and J are TRBV7-9 and TRBJ2-4; unclear D gene. Germline values: CDR1 SEHNR, CDR2 FQNEAQ (reference sequence). V was shortened by 2 bases and J by 9 bases, with 11 bases between the two germline ends. The CDR3 is 13 residues long. The DNA of the CDR3 is TGTGCCAGCAGCTTATCAGGCGCGGCCATTCAGTACTTC. It yields the protein CASSLSGAAIQYF.

The chain combines TRBV15 with TRBJ2-5; 7 bases are shared with TRBD2. This CDR3 has 16 amino acids. CDR1 and CDR2 from the germline V gene are LNHNV and YYDKDF (reference sequence). The V and J ends lost 5 bases and 4 bases, in that order; junction bases with no gene match: 13. CDR3 protein: CATSGERGAAGETQYF. The CDR3 nucleotides read TGTGCCACCAGCGGCGAGCGGGGAGCGGCAGGAGAGACCCAGTACTTC.

The J gene is TRBJ1-4, the V gene TRBV6-1, with 8 bases aligning to TRBD1. Trimming cost V 1 base and J 11 bases; bases outside gene matches: 3. The germline CDR1 and CDR2 sequences are MNHNS and SASEGT. The CDR3 totals 13 residues. The CDR3 DNA reads TGTGCCAGCAGTGAAGGGACAGGGACTAAACTGTTTTTT. Translating it yields CASSEGTGTKLFF.

Concerning this clone: This same CDR3 is encoded by further DNA sequences in the sample. This sequence joins TRBV5-1 and TRBJ2-6; D is ambiguous. CDR3 length: 15 amino acids. Germline V gene lookup returns CDR1 SGHRS and CDR2 YFSETQ. V was trimmed by 0 bases and J by 0 bases, leaving 4 bases between them. The CDR3 protein is CASSLAGSGANVLTF. CDR3 bases: TGCGCCAGCAGCTTGGCTGGCTCTGGGGCCAACGTCCTGACTTTC.

The rearrangement uses TRBV7-3 and TRBJ2-1; 11 bases line up with TRBD2. CDR1 and CDR2 from the germline V gene are SGHTA and FQGTGA. This CDR3 comprises 16 residues. J was trimmed by 2 bases and V by 5 bases; bases with no gene match: 5. The CDR3 nucleotides are TGTGCCAGCAGCCCTGATAGCGGGAGGGCCTACAATGAGCAGTTCTTC. Residues: CASSPDSGRAYNEQFF.

The V and J genes are TRBV7-6 and TRBJ2-2, with TRBD2 matching 7 bases. Germline values: CDR1 SGHVS, CDR2 FNYEAQ. The CDR3 spans 18 residues. With 1 base clipped from V and 1 base from J, the junction kept 9 bases outside the gene matches. The CDR3 DNA reads as TGTGCCAGCAGCTTAGGGACTAGTACCAATCTGAACACCGGGGAGCTGTTTTTT. It codes for CASSLGTSTNLNTGELFF. The variable domain in full, with the rest retrieved from reference TRBV7-6 and TRBJ2-2, is GAGVSQSPRYKVTKRGQDVALRCDPISGHVSLYWYRQALGQGPEFLTYFNYEAQQDKSGLPNDRFSAERPEGSISTLTIQRTEQRDSAMYRCASSLGTSTNLNTGELFFGEGSRLTVL.

V is TRBV25-1 and J is TRBJ1-5; D perhaps matches TRBD1 (6 bases). Between the trimmed V and J ends, which lost 2 bases and 4 bases, there was a span of 15 bases. Per the germline V gene, CDR1 is MGHDK and CDR2 is SYGVNS. The CDR3 loop spans 16 amino acids. The CDR3 coding sequence is TGTGCCAGCAGTGAAGAAGGGGGGCCCAATAATCAGCCCCAGCATTTT. This encodes CASSEEGGPNNQPQHF.

The chain combines TRBV4-3 with TRBJ2-5; the D gene could be TRBD1 or TRBD2 (7 bases each). There are 13 residues in the CDR3. The germline CDR1 and CDR2 sequences are LGHNA and YSLEER. V gave up 4 bases and J gave up 4 bases, with 10 bases separating them. The CDR3 loop reads CASSRRGGETQYF. The CDR3 DNA follows: TGCGCCAGCAGCCGCAGGGGGGGAGAGACCCAGTACTTC.